There are a few counts of the clone carrying this T cell receptor (beta chain). The antigen is not known. TCR beta cDNA came from 400 to 500 ng total RNA, primed with a constant-region primer. ARM-PCR was slightly modified, and three nested multiplex PCR rounds with it gave rise to the TCR beta libraries. Two initial PCR rounds of about 9 cycles each paired TRBV1-TRBV30 forward primers with a C-beta reverse primer. TCRdb redid the calling of the multiplex PCR reads with MiXCR, one entry per CDR3 protein. The sample holds 300,000 to 350,000 distinct CDR3 sequences; roughly two thirds are singletons and the top ten take 5.5% to 8%. Trimming took 6 bases from V and 13 from J, leaving 22 bases between them. The CDR3 is made up of 14 amino acids. In germline, CDR1 is MNHEY, CDR2 SVGAGI. This record belongs to a study of tumor-infiltrating lymphocytes in primary liver carcinoma. At the level of the study: Patients were both men and women, whose ages ran from 30 to 69 years.

Findings and caveats of the study: Tumors significantly exceeded blood in top-250-clone fraction (p = 0.039).

The study extracted blood RNA from unsorted whole blood and also extracted germline DNA. Chronic HBV infection, untreated so far, was present in the patients. This receptor was obtained from a man aged 40-50 years with primary liver carcinoma and hepatitis B virus infection. Sequencing used peripheral blood. V is TRBV6-5 and J is TRBJ2-1; weak D call: TRBD2 (6 bases). The CDR3 sequence is CASSSSGGRIGQFF. The CDR3 DNA follows: TGTGCCAGCAGCTCCTCCGGGGGAAGGATCGGTCAGTTCTTC.